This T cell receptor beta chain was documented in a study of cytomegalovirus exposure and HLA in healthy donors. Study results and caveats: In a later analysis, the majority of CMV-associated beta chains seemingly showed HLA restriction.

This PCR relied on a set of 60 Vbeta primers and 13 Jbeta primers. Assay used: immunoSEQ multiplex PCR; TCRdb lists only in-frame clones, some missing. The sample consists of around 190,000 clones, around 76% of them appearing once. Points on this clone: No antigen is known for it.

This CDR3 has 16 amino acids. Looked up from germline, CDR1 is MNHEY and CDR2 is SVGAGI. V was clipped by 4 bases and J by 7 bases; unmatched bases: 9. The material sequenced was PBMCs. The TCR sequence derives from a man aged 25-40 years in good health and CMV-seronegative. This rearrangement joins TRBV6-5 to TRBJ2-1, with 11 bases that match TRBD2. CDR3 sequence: CASSSIAGGPRNEQFF. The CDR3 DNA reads TGTGCCAGCAGTTCAATAGCGGGAGGGCCAAGGAATGAGCAGTTCTTC.